The 27 T cell receptor beta chains listed next were all sequenced from one sample in a study of cytomegalovirus exposure and HLA in healthy donors. The PCR used 60 Vbeta and 13 Jbeta primers. Profiling relied on immunoSEQ multiplex PCR, and the TCRdb table lists in-frame clones only, not all of them. The profile covers fewer than 250,000 clones, with around 80% appearing a single time and 0.71% taken by the ten largest. The sequenced sample was PBMCs. These receptors were obtained from a boy aged 2 to 10 in good health and CMV-seronegative.

The chain combines TRBV10-1 with TRBJ1-2; a weak D match, TRBD1 (6 bases). V shed 4 bases and J shed 8 bases, with 14 bases lying between them. There are 13 residues in the CDR3. CDR1 and CDR2 from the germline V gene are WNHNN and SYGVQD (reference sequence). CDR3 bases: TGCGCCAGCAGTGCGGACAGATGGGGCGGCTACACCTTC. Its translation: CASSADRWGGYTF.

The chain couples TRBV10-3 to TRBJ2-7, with D unresolved. This CDR3 has 15 residues. Trimming removed 2 bases at V and 5 bases at J, with 16 bases between. The germline V gene encodes CDR1 ENHRY and CDR2 SYGVKD. CDR3 sequence reads: CAISEPAGQDNEQYF. For the CDR3, the DNA is TGTGCCATCAGTGAGCCGGCAGGCCAAGATAACGAGCAGTACTTC.

The V gene is TRBV6-1, the J gene TRBJ2-5; no clear D gene. There are 13 residues in the CDR3. Per germline, CDR1 MNHNS and CDR2 SASEGT. Trimming left V 3 bases short and J 11 bases short, with 16 bases between. For the CDR3, the DNA is TGTGCCAGCAGTGAGAGCCCTCTGATTGAGCAGTACTTC. Its translation: CASSESPLIEQYF.

This clone was observed a few times. This chain joins TRBV11-1 and TRBJ2-7, with D perhaps TRBD1 (5 bases). The CDR3 runs 15 residues. CDR1 is SGHAT, CDR2 FQDESV, per germline (reference sequence). V was clipped by 5 bases and J by 7 bases, with 21 bases between them. The CDR3 DNA follows: TGTGCCAGCAGCCCCTATATCCAGGGCGTAGGTGAGCAGTACTTC. Amino acid sequence: CASSPYIQGVGEQYF.

This chain uses TRBV30 with TRBJ2-5; perhaps TRBD1 as D (6 bases). CDR3 length equals 13 residues. V gave up 0 bases and J gave up 5 bases, with 10 bases separating them. In germline, CDR1 is GTSNPN, CDR2 SVGIG (reference sequence). CDR3 residues: CAWSVTRGETQYF. The DNA of the CDR3 is TGTGCCTGGAGTGTAACTAGGGGGGAGACCCAGTACTTC.

The chain uses TRBV5-1 and TRBJ1-1; perhaps TRBD1 as D (6 bases). CDR3 length: 14 amino acids. Germline V gene data show CDR1 as SGHRS and CDR2 as YFSETQ. Trimming pared 5 bases from V and 5 bases from J, leaving 16 bases between. Here the CDR3 reads CASSPGQGYTEAFF. In DNA form, the CDR3 reads TGCGCCAGCAGTCCGGGCCAGGGGTATACTGAAGCTTTCTTT.

The chain is built from TRBV7-9 and TRBJ1-1; TRBD1 might be the D (6 bases). Germline V CDR1 and CDR2: SEHNR, FQNEAQ (reference sequence). The CDR3 runs 13 residues. Trimming cost V 5 bases and J 8 bases, with 15 bases left between them. The CDR3 nucleotides are TGTGCCAGCAGCCTATGGACAGCTCCCGAAGCTTTCTTT. The encoded protein is CASSLWTAPEAFF.

The chain is built from TRBV14 and TRBJ2-6; 8 bases line up with TRBD2. In germline, CDR1 is SGHDN, CDR2 FVKESK. The V gene end was trimmed by 4 bases and the J gene end by 4 bases; junction bases not matched to a gene: 0. The CDR3 covers 14 residues. The CDR3 region has the DNA TGTGCCAGCAGCCGGACTAGCGGGGCCAACGTCCTGACTTTC. Residues: CASSRTSGANVLTF.

The chain is built from TRBV28 and TRBJ1-1, with unresolved D. V was trimmed by 5 bases and J by 3 bases, leaving 7 bases between them. The V gene's germline CDR1 is MDHEN and CDR2 SYDVKM. The CDR3 extends over 12 amino acids. In nucleotides, the CDR3 is TGTGCCAGCAGTACTATCTACACTGAAGCTTTCTTT. Protein sequence: CASSTIYTEAFF.

The CDR3 DNA sequence: TGTGCCAGCAGCGTAGCCCACTCCTATAATTCACCCCTCCACTTT. Protein: CASSVAHSYNSPLHF. J is TRBJ1-6 and V is TRBV9; D gene unclear. The CDR3 runs 15 residues. V lost 0 bases and J lost 0, with 4 bases in between. Germline V gene lookup returns CDR1 SGDLS and CDR2 YYNGEE.

For this clone: Other DNA variants within this sample encode the same CDR3. The chain recombines TRBV5-4 with TRBJ2-7; 11 nucleotides line up with TRBD2. Germline V gene data show CDR1 as SGHNT and CDR2 as YYREEE (reference sequence). The CDR3 covers 14 residues. V lost 4 bases, J lost 4 bases, and 4 bases stayed unmatched. For the CDR3, the DNA is TGTGCCAGCAGCGAGACTAGCGGGACATACGAGCAGTACTTC. Amino acid sequence: CASSETSGTYEQYF.

The chain is built from TRBV29-1 and TRBJ2-1; 10 nucleotides align to TRBD2. The CDR3 totals 17 residues. J was trimmed by 5 bases and V by 0 bases; bases with no gene match: 10. CDR1 is SQVTM and CDR2 is ANQGSEA in the germline V gene. CDR3 in amino acids: CSVEEGSGGFIDNEQFF. CDR3 DNA sequence: TGCAGCGTTGAAGAAGGTAGCGGGGGGTTCATCGACAATGAGCAGTTCTTC.

V and J are TRBV29-1 and TRBJ2-5, with a possible D match to TRBD2 (6 bases). This CDR3 has 11 amino acids. Germline assignment: CDR1 SQVTM and CDR2 ANQGSEA. Trimming took 6 bases from V and 5 from J, leaving 10 bases between them. CDR3 nucleotide sequence: TGCAGCGTAGGAGGGAGGGAGACCCAGTACTTC. Translated, it gives CSVGGRETQYF. The full variable domain, its missing parts supplied by reference TRBV29-1 and TRBJ2-5, is SAVISQKPSRDICQRGTSLTIQCQVDSQVTMMFWYRQQPGQSLTLIATANQGSEATYESGFVIDKFPISRPNLTFSTLTVSNMSPEDSSIYLCSVGGRETQYFGPGTRLLVL.

This clone appeared a few times. This sequence joins TRBV6-1 and TRBJ1-4; D is unclear. The V end was cut by 6 bases, the J end by 6 bases, with 14 bases between. Germline V lookup: CDR1 MNHNS, CDR2 SASEGT. The CDR3 sequence is 14 residues long. CDR3 coding DNA: TGTGCCAGCAGCTCGGTCAGGTCTGATGAAAAACTGTTTTTT. Translating it yields CASSSVRSDEKLFF.

This clone was detected a few times. The genes are TRBV30 and TRBJ1-3; no definite D call. Trimming removed 0 bases at V and 4 bases at J, with 7 bases between. Germline CDR1 reads GTSNPN; CDR2 reads SVGIG (reference sequence). The CDR3 is made up of 13 amino acids. For the CDR3, the DNA is TGTGCCTGGAGTGTAGGCGGAGGAAACACCATATATTTT. This encodes CAWSVGGGNTIYF.

The chain uses TRBV4-2 and TRBJ2-7, with 10 bases that match TRBD2. Trimming cost V 1 base and J 2 bases; bases outside gene matches: 5. Per the germline V gene, CDR1 is LGHNA and CDR2 is YNFKEQ. The CDR3 runs to 16 residues. DNA of the CDR3: TGTGCCAGCAGCCAAGCCCCTAGCGGGGGTACCTACGAGCAGTACTTC. Encoded protein: CASSQAPSGGTYEQYF.

The chain links TRBV6-6 to TRBJ1-5; D is perhaps TRBD1 (6 bases). The V gene lost 7 bases and the J gene lost 5 bases, with 12 bases spanning the gap. The CDR3 covers 13 residues. Germline CDR1 is MNHNY and CDR2 is SVGAGI (reference sequence). The DNA for the CDR3 is TGTGCCAGCAAAGCAGGGGAATATCAGCCCCAGCATTTT. This sequence encodes CASKAGEYQPQHF.

This chain joins TRBV11-2 and TRBJ1-2; TRBD1 matches 10 bases. This CDR3 comprises 13 residues. CDR1 and CDR2 from the germline V gene are SGHAT and FQNNGV. The junction had 3 bases not matched to a gene; V was cut back by 5 bases and J by 6 bases. The CDR3 loop reads CASSPGTGDGYTF. In nucleotides, the CDR3 is TGTGCCAGCAGCCCGGGGACAGGGGATGGCTACACCTTC.

This chain joins TRBV30 and TRBJ1-1, with D perhaps matching TRBD1 (6 bases). The CDR3 runs to 14 residues. Germline V gives CDR1 GTSNPN, CDR2 SVGIG (reference sequence). The germline V and J ends were trimmed by 5 bases and 7 bases, with 20 bases remaining between them. The CDR3 spells CAWRTRGADREAFF. The CDR3 bases are TGTGCCTGGCGAACCAGGGGTGCGGACCGTGAAGCTTTCTTT.

The chain uses TRBV9 and TRBJ2-5; a possible D gene is TRBD2 (6 bases). TRBJ2-7 matches the DNA end more closely, so the J call is doubtful. There are 15 residues in the CDR3. Germline values: CDR1 SGDLS, CDR2 YYNGEE. The CDR3 bases are TGTGCCAGCAGCGTAGAACGGGAGAATTCCTACGAGCAGTACTTC. Translating it yields CASSVERENSYEQYF.

This clone was detected only a few times. This chain joins TRBV30 and TRBJ1-1, with D possibly being TRBD1 (5 bases). CDR1 and CDR2 from the germline V gene are GTSNPN and SVGIG (reference sequence). The CDR3 is made up of 15 amino acids. Trimming pared 0 bases from V and 6 bases from J, leaving 17 bases between. CDR3 in DNA: TGTGCCTGGAGTGTCTCGGCAGGTTGGGGCTCTGAAGCTTTCTTT. Translation gives CAWSVSAGWGSEAFF. The entire variable domain, with the rest obtained from reference TRBV30 and TRBJ1-1, is as follows: SQTIHQWPATLVQPVGSPLSLECTVEGTSNPNLYWYRQAAGRGLQLLFYSVGIGQISSEVPQNLSASRPQDRQFILSSKKLLLSDSGFYLCAWSVSAGWGSEAFFGQGTRLTVV.

This clone was recorded a few times. The chain joins TRBV7-8 to TRBJ1-3; D not certain. The V end was cut by 7 bases, the J end by 3 bases, with 19 bases between. The CDR3 loop spans 16 amino acids. Germline V gene lookup returns CDR1 SGHVS and CDR2 FQNEAQ. As DNA, the CDR3 is TGTGCCAGCAACCGAGGGTACGGCCTTTTTGGAAACACCATATATTTT. This encodes CASNRGYGLFGNTIYF.

This rearrangement joins TRBV5-5 to TRBJ2-4; perhaps TRBD1 as D (5 bases). The CDR3 contains 16 residues. V was clipped by 2 bases and J by 3 bases, with 15 bases between them. CDR1 and CDR2 (germline): SGHKS, YYEKEE (reference sequence). The CDR3 reads CASSLSSREDKNIQYF. The CDR3 DNA is TGTGCCAGCAGCTTAAGTTCCAGGGAAGACAAAAACATTCAGTACTTC. The entire variable domain, with the rest obtained from reference TRBV5-5 and TRBJ2-4, is as follows: DAGVTQSPTHLIKTRGQQVTLRCSPISGHKSVSWYQQVLGQGPQFIFQYYEKEERGRGNFPDRFSARQFPNYSSELNVNALLLGDSALYLCASSLSSREDKNIQYFGAGTRLSVL.

The CDR3 DNA follows: TGTGCCAGTAGTTTATTTCTGCGGACAGGGGGCGCACTAGCGGGGGGGAATGAGCAGTTCTTC. Amino acids: CASSLFLRTGGALAGGNEQFF. The chain joins TRBV19 to TRBJ2-1, with 13 nucleotides matching TRBD2. Germline values: CDR1 LNHDA, CDR2 SQIVND (reference sequence). There are 21 residues in the CDR3. Trimming cost V 5 bases and J 7 bases; bases outside gene matches: 23.

V usage is TRBV7-9 and J usage is TRBJ2-7; D call uncertain. V shed 2 bases and J shed 11 bases, with 10 bases lying between them. Germline V gene data show CDR1 as SEHNR and CDR2 as FQNEAQ (reference sequence). The CDR3 has 11 amino acids. The CDR3 spells CASSLRGSKYF. CDR3 nucleotide sequence: TGTGCCAGCAGCTTAAGAGGATCCAAGTACTTC.

The chain uses TRBV6-5 and TRBJ1-2, with TRBD1 matching 7 bases. The length of the CDR3 is 14 residues. V lost 5 bases, J lost 2 bases, and 5 bases stayed unmatched. The germline V gene encodes CDR1 MNHEY and CDR2 SVGAGI. For the CDR3, the DNA is TGTGCCAGCAGTGCTCGGGACAGCAACTATGGCTACACCTTC. Translation: CASSARDSNYGYTF.

The chain couples TRBV15 to TRBJ1-1; 7 bases agree with TRBD1. CDR1 is LNHNV, CDR2 YYDKDF, per germline (reference sequence). Unmatched junction bases numbered 6, after V lost 4 bases and J lost 4 bases. The CDR3 sequence is 14 residues long. DNA of the CDR3: TGTGCCACCAGCACAGACAGGGTTTCCACTGAAGCTTTCTTT. It encodes CATSTDRVSTEAFF.